Shown below are 25 T cell receptor beta chains from a single sample sequenced in a study of blood T cells in healthy people across ages (dated by TCRdb to 2015 to 2017). Libraries were prepared through 5' RACE. Sequencing was carried out with an Illumina HiSeq 2500. A second about 7 to 11 cycle PCR used a sample-barcoded 5' primer and a J-beta primer mix. TCRdb reworked the public reads: Q25 trimming with fastp, MiXCR clone assembly, productive beta chains retained. Each entry is one CDR3 protein sequence, shown with its most common DNA and genes. A total of roughly 700,000 distinct CDR3 sequences appear in this sample, about 52% of them only once. In total, the top ten clones hold about 32% of the sample. The sample taken for sequencing was blood. These receptors all stem from a woman aged 60 to 75 in good health.

This chain links TRBV6-6 with TRBJ2-2, with unresolved D. Germline CDR1 is MNHNY and CDR2 is SVGAGI (reference sequence). The CDR3 extends over 15 amino acids. The V gene lost 4 bases and the J gene lost 4 bases, with 13 bases spanning the gap. The CDR3 DNA follows: TGTGCCAGCAGTTCGGTTGGCTCCTCCACCGGGGAGCTGTTTTTT. Translated: CASSSVGSSTGELFF.

As concerns this clonotype: One end of the junction varies from germline; a read error may be responsible. This sequence joins TRBV5-1 and TRBJ2-5; the match to TRBD1 covers 8 bases. CDR3 length: 15 residues. Germline CDR1 reads SGHRS; CDR2 reads YFSETQ. CDR3 sequence (DNA): TGCGCCAGCAGCCCGGACAGGGCCGGCTTAGGGACCCAGTACTTT. Protein product: CASSPDRAGLGTQYF.

This clonotype has a handful of counts. The chain is built from TRBV12-3 or TRBV12-4 and TRBJ1-4, with D perhaps TRBD1 (5 bases). The CDR3 is 17 amino acids. Trimming shortened V by 3 bases and J by 0 bases, and 14 bases separated the two germline ends. CDR3 sequence reads: CASSFVGHFATNEKLFF. The CDR3 DNA follows: TGTGCCAGCAGTTTTGTAGGACATTTTGCAACTAATGAAAAACTGTTTTTT.

V is TRBV6-6 and J is TRBJ1-6; no clear D gene. Germline loops: CDR1 MNHNY, CDR2 SVGAGI (reference sequence). The ends were cut back, 6 bases at V and 7 bases at J, with 16 bases in the middle. The CDR3 totals 15 residues. CDR3 sequence: CASSPVEGRNSPLHF. Written as DNA, the CDR3 is TGTGCCAGCAGCCCCGTGGAGGGTCGAAATTCACCCCTCCACTTT.

This clonotype was found a few times. The genes are TRBV4-1 and TRBJ2-7, with 8 bases lining up with TRBD1. The CDR3 covers 19 residues. J gave up 2 bases and V 0 bases, and 15 bases lay outside the gene matches. Per the germline V gene, CDR1 is MGHRA and CDR2 is YSYEKL. The CDR3 spells CASSQDKGAGTGLTYEQYF. The CDR3 DNA is TGCGCCAGCAGCCAAGATAAAGGCGCCGGGACAGGTCTCACCTACGAGCAGTACTTC.

In its sample, this clonotype was seen many times. This may arise from a read error, as a much more abundant clone is one base away. The chain uses TRBV7-2 and TRBJ2-5, with 10 bases matching TRBD2. The CDR3 runs to 14 residues. Germline CDR1 reads SGHTA; CDR2 reads FQGNSA. The chain's CDR3 is CASSLAGVENEQYF. CDR3 DNA sequence: TGTGCCAGCAGCCTAGCGGGAGTGGAGAATGAGCAGTACTTC.

A few counts support this clonotype. The V gene is TRBV2, the J gene TRBJ2-7, with 7 bases identical to TRBD1. The DNA end is more similar to TRBJ2-5, so the J call may be wrong. The CDR3 has 13 residues. Germline CDR1 reads SNHLY; CDR2 reads FYNNEI. The CDR3 loop reads CASHRGSQETQYF. CDR3 bases: TGTGCCAGCCACAGGGGCAGCCAGGAGACCCAGTACTTC.

The CDR3 region has the DNA TGCAGTGCTACGAAAGGGACTATAACCTACAATGAGCAGTACTTC. Its translation: CSATKGTITYNEQYF. The chain employs TRBV20-1 and TRBJ2-1, with 7 nucleotides matching TRBD2. TRBJ2-7 matches the DNA end more closely, so the J call is doubtful. The V gene's germline CDR1 is DFQATT and CDR2 SNEGSKA (reference sequence). The length of the CDR3 is 15 residues.

The V gene is TRBV28, the J gene TRBJ2-5; TRBD1 aligns across 9 bases. With V trimmed by 6 bases and J by 6 bases, 11 bases remained unmatched. The CDR3 loop spans 15 amino acids. CDR1 and CDR2 (germline): MDHEN, SYDVKM. The CDR3 sequence is CASRLRDRAEKTQYF. The CDR3 region has the DNA TGTGCCAGCAGACTACGGGACAGGGCTGAGAAGACCCAGTACTTC.

The CDR3 loop reads CASSSRTGDYEQYF. CDR3 coding DNA: TGTGCCAGCAGCTCCAGGACAGGAGACTACGAGCAGTACTTC. The chain joins TRBV7-3 to TRBJ2-5; 7 bases are shared with TRBD1. The end of the DNA aligns better with TRBJ2-7, so the J call may be wrong. CDR1 SGHTA and CDR2 FQGTGA come from the germline V gene. This CDR3 region has 14 residues.

Comments on this clonotype: Sequence at one end of the junction differs from germline and may be a read error. The chain is built from TRBV7-6 and TRBJ2-5; the D gene could be TRBD1 or TRBD2 (7 bases each). This CDR3 is 14 amino acids long. Per germline, CDR1 SGHVS and CDR2 FNYEAQ. CDR3 in amino acids: CAGSLTRGGETQYF. The CDR3 DNA reads TGTGCCGGCAGCCTCACCAGGGGGGGAGAGACCCAGTACTTC.

This chain uses TRBV7-9 with TRBJ1-2; tentative D call: TRBD1 (6 bases). V gave up 5 bases and J gave up 2 bases, with 9 bases separating them. Germline V gene sequence: CDR1 SEHNR, CDR2 FQNEAQ (reference sequence). The CDR3 extends over 13 amino acids. Here the CDR3 DNA reads TGTGCCAGCAGCATCGGGACAAACTATGGCTACACCTTC. The encoded protein is CASSIGTNYGYTF.

DNA of the CDR3: TGTGCCAGCAGCGTCCGGGACGGCAGCACAGATACGCAGTATTTT. This sequence encodes CASSVRDGSTDTQYF. The rearrangement uses TRBV9 and TRBJ2-3, with D possibly being TRBD1 or TRBD2 (5 bases each). CDR3 length: 15 amino acids. Germline CDR1 SGDLS, CDR2 YYNGEE. V shed 2 bases and J shed 0 bases, with 10 bases lying between them.

Written as DNA, the CDR3 is TGTGCCAGCAGCTCTACGGGGAAACGCACAGATACGCAGTATTTT. Translated, it gives CASSSTGKRTDTQYF. V usage is TRBV6-2 or TRBV6-3 and J usage is TRBJ2-3, with D possibly being TRBD2 (5 bases). Germline V gives CDR1 MNHEY, CDR2 SVGEGT. The V gene lost 6 bases and the J gene lost 1 base, with 14 bases spanning the gap. CDR3 length: 15 amino acids.

The CDR3 DNA follows: TGCAGCGTTGTTCGTCTGGGACGAGCGGAGACAGATACGCAGTATTTT. Translated, it gives CSVVRLGRAETDTQYF. V gene TRBV29-1 combines with J gene TRBJ2-3; D is possibly TRBD1 or TRBD2 (5 bases each). V lost 4 bases to trimming and J lost 3 bases, with 20 bases between them. Germline CDR1 SQVTM, CDR2 ANQGSEA. This CDR3 is built from 16 residues.

V usage is TRBV20-1 and J usage is TRBJ2-7, with 12 positions matching TRBD2. The V and J ends lost 3 bases and 4 bases, in that order; junction bases with no gene match: 4. Germline loops: CDR1 DFQATT, CDR2 SNEGSKA (reference sequence). The CDR3 totals 14 residues. Here the CDR3 reads CSARGGLAGYEQYF. CDR3 DNA: TGCAGTGCTAGGGGAGGACTAGCGGGATACGAGCAGTACTTC.

The sample holds many counts of this clonotype. The chain is built from TRBV5-1 and TRBJ2-5; 11 nucleotides agree with TRBD2. This CDR3 region has 15 residues. Germline V CDR1 and CDR2: SGHRS, YFSETQ. V trimming: 0 bases; J trimming: 2 bases; junction bases outside the gene matches: 0. CDR3 nucleotides: TGCGCCAGCAGCTTGGGACTAGCGGGACAAGAGACCCAGTACTTC. Its translation is CASSLGLAGQETQYF.

The genes are TRBV20-1 and TRBJ1-5; D may be TRBD1 (6 bases). Germline loops: CDR1 DFQATT, CDR2 SNEGSKA (reference sequence). The CDR3 runs to 15 residues. V lost 6 bases and J 1 base, leaving 16 bases between the germline ends. CDR3 coding DNA: TGCAGTGCCCACATTCAGGGGAAAAGCAATCAGCCCCAGCATTTT. Translating it yields CSAHIQGKSNQPQHF.

V is TRBV6-5 and J is TRBJ1-1, with TRBD1 matching 8 bases. This CDR3 spans 15 amino acids. The V segment lost 6 bases and the J segment 1 base; nucleotides outside the gene matches: 7. Germline CDR1 is MNHEY and CDR2 is SVGAGI. The CDR3 nucleotides are TGTGCCAGCAGAAGACCAGGGGGCGGGAACACTGAAGCTTTCTTT. This gives the protein CASRRPGGGNTEAFF.

The chain uses TRBV6-6 and TRBJ2-7, with 16 bases lining up with TRBD2. Looked up from germline, CDR1 is MNHNY and CDR2 is SVGAGI (reference sequence). This CDR3 contains 18 residues. V shed 6 bases, J shed 3 bases, and the junction held 11 bases outside the gene matches. The CDR3 DNA sequence: TGTGCCAGCAGCAGCGGGGGACTAGCGGGAGGGCCGGTCTACGAGCAGTACTTC. Its translation: CASSSGGLAGGPVYEQYF.

This clonotype was observed a handful of times. The V and J genes are TRBV7-9 and TRBJ2-5, with unresolved D. The V end lost 4 bases, the J end lost 2 bases, and 11 bases lay between the germline ends. The germline V gene has CDR1 SEHNR and CDR2 FQNEAQ (reference sequence). This CDR3 comprises 14 residues. This CDR3 is CASSSDDVQETQYF. The CDR3 DNA sequence: TGTGCCAGCAGCTCTGATGACGTGCAAGAGACCCAGTACTTC.

This clonotype was observed a handful of times. The chain employs TRBV20-1 and TRBJ2-1, with 13 bases matching TRBD2. The CDR3 is 17 amino acids. The V gene end was trimmed by 3 bases and the J gene end by 6 bases; junction bases not matched to a gene: 11. The V gene's germline CDR1 is DFQATT and CDR2 SNEGSKA (reference sequence). The CDR3 region is CSASLYTGLAGVNEQFF. The DNA of the CDR3 is TGCAGTGCTAGCCTTTATACAGGACTAGCGGGAGTCAATGAGCAGTTCTTC.

Concerning this clonotype itself: The junction and the germline gene differ at one end; a read error may be behind it. The rearrangement uses TRBV6-5 and TRBJ2-1; no firm D call. There are 14 residues in the CDR3. The germline CDR1 and CDR2 sequences are MNHEY and SVGAGI. CDR3 region: CANSYSWGRDEQFF. The CDR3 nucleotides read TGTGCCAACAGTTACTCGTGGGGTAGGGATGAGCAGTTCTTC.

The chain combines TRBV20-1 with TRBJ2-7; D remains ambiguous. Germline CDR1 is DFQATT and CDR2 is SNEGSKA (reference sequence). Trimming removed 5 bases at V and 3 bases at J, with 17 bases between. CDR3 size: 14 residues. The CDR3 protein is CSAFPGDGLYEQYF. CDR3 DNA sequence: TGCAGTGCTTTCCCTGGGGATGGGCTCTACGAGCAGTACTTC.

Of note for this clonotype: A junction boundary mismatches the germline segment, possibly from a read error. The J gene is TRBJ2-3, the V gene TRBV20-1; TRBD1 agrees at 10 bases. The germline V gene encodes CDR1 DFQATT and CDR2 SNEGSKA (reference sequence). The CDR3 is 15 residues long. CDR3 loop: CSASAGTGVTDTEYF. For the CDR3, the DNA is TGCAGTGCTAGCGCCGGGACAGGGGTAACAGATACGGAGTATTTT.